This TCR beta chain stems from a study of T cell repertoires in cytomegalovirus infection. Overall study context: Selection of CMV epitopes for the study included recently identified HLA-C-restricted and well-studied HLA-B-restricted ones. In public TCR beta signatures, there were indications of both CMV infection and matching HLA type. Study results and caveats: The study found HLA-C-restricted CMV-specific TCR beta clonotypes dominating the ex vivo response. CMV carriers having the relevant HLA were flagged by cumulative public TCR beta family frequency.

Each CDR3 protein is one row after TCRdb ran MiXCR on the reads. Among 650,000 to 900,000 distinct CDR3 sequences, over 25% were seen once, and the ten largest hold around 12%. As for this clonotype: Its antigen is not known.

This specimen was cultured CD8+ T cells from PBMCs, taken from culture after CMV antigen stimulation. This TCR was recovered from a human donor in good health (CMV status not recorded). Some clones in this sample may be carry-over from other donors' samples.

In DNA, the CDR3 is TGTGCCAGTAGATACAACTTGGGTCGGGATGAGCAGTTCTTC. Its translation: CASRYNLGRDEQFF. The chain has TRBV19 and TRBJ2-1; no reliable D call. Trimming removed 6 bases from V and 8 bases from J, with 17 bases in between. Germline CDR1 LNHDA, CDR2 SQIVND (reference sequence). This CDR3 comprises 14 residues.